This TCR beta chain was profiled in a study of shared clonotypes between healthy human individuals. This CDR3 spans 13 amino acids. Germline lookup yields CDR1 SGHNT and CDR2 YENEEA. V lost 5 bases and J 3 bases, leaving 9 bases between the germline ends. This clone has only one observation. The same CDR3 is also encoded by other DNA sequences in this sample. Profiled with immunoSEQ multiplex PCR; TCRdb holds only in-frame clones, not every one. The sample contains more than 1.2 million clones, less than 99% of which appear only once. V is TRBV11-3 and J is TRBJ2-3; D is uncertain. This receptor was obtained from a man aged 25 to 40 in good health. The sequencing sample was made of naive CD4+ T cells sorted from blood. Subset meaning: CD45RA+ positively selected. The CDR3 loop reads CASSRDGTDTQYF. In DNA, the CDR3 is TGTGCCAGCAGCCGAGACGGGACAGATACGCAGTATTTT.